The 23 T cell receptor beta chains below come from one sample, sequenced in a study of blood T cell repertoires in COVID-19. Data came from immunoSEQ multiplex PCR; TCRdb stores just in-frame clones and leaves some out. The table includes hundreds of thousands of clones, approximately 91% detected once. Sequencing was done on a sample of peripheral blood. The receptors originated from a man in his 60s who had recovered from COVID-19.

The chain uses TRBV6-4 and TRBJ2-3, with D perhaps TRBD1 (5 bases). Deletions cut 8 bases from V and 4 bases from J, with 10 bases between. The germline V gene has CDR1 MRHNA and CDR2 SNTAGT. The CDR3 length is 12 residues. The CDR3 region has the DNA TGTGCCAGCCCCTGGGGCCCAGATACGCAGTATTTT. This codes for CASPWGPDTQYF.

The gene calls are TRBV28 and TRBJ2-1; 8 bases agree with TRBD1. Per germline, CDR1 MDHEN and CDR2 SYDVKM. This CDR3 spans 12 amino acids. After removal of 2 bases from V and 15 bases from J, the junction contained 6 bases not matched to a gene. The CDR3 bases are TGTGCCAGCAGTTTAGACAGGGGCTTGGGGTTCTTC. Encoded protein: CASSLDRGLGFF.

The chain links TRBV27 to TRBJ2-3; 8 nucleotides agree with TRBD1. V was clipped by 3 bases and J by 3 bases; unmatched bases: 5. CDR3 length equals 15 residues. CDR1 is MNHEY and CDR2 is SMNVEV in the germline V gene (reference sequence). Here the CDR3 reads CASSFRTGSTDTQYF. The DNA of the CDR3 is TGTGCCAGCAGTTTCCGGACAGGGAGTACAGATACGCAGTATTTT.

The chain combines TRBV7-9 with TRBJ2-5; 8 nucleotides align to TRBD2. Trimming took 5 bases from V and 2 from J; bases not matched to a gene: 7. This CDR3 has 15 residues. The germline V gene encodes CDR1 SEHNR and CDR2 FQNEAQ (reference sequence). Here the CDR3 DNA reads TGTGCCAGCAGCCGCGCAGCGGGGGATCAAGAGACCCAGTACTTC. Translated, it gives CASSRAAGDQETQYF.

This chain links TRBV4-2 with TRBJ2-7; D possibly corresponds to TRBD1 (5 bases). The CDR3 loop spans 14 amino acids. V gave up 1 base and J gave up 4 bases, with 11 bases separating them. Germline V gives CDR1 LGHNA, CDR2 YNFKEQ. The CDR3 DNA reads TGTGCCAGCAGCCAAGGGGGCAGGGTGTACGAGCAGTACTTC. This codes for CASSQGGRVYEQYF.

The V gene is TRBV19, the J gene TRBJ2-5; D is undetermined. CDR3 length: 12 residues. Looked up from germline, CDR1 is LNHDA and CDR2 is SQIVND (reference sequence). Trimming pared 3 bases from V and 3 bases from J, leaving 5 bases between. The CDR3 nucleotides read TGTGCCAGTAGTATCTCGGAAGAGACCCAGTACTTC. Translated: CASSISEETQYF.

The rearrangement joins TRBV6-6 to TRBJ1-5; no clear D gene. This CDR3 comprises 15 residues. V shed 2 bases and J shed 3 bases, with 11 bases lying between them. The germline V gene encodes CDR1 MNHNY and CDR2 SVGAGI (reference sequence). DNA for the CDR3: TGTGCCAGCAGTTACATACAAGGAGCCAATCAGCCCCAGCATTTT. Translation gives CASSYIQGANQPQHF.

This clone has more than one count but fewer than ten. J is TRBJ2-1 and V is TRBV27, with D perhaps matching TRBD2 (6 bases). In germline, CDR1 is MNHEY, CDR2 SMNVEV (reference sequence). The ends were cut back, 5 bases at V and 3 bases at J, with 17 bases in the middle. The CDR3 spans 16 residues. The CDR3 bases are TGTGCCAGCAGTCCCCCTCCTCTGGGGGGCTACAATGAGCAGTTCTTC. It yields the protein CASSPPPLGGYNEQFF.

The chain links TRBV7-9 to TRBJ1-2; 7 bases are shared with TRBD1. The CDR3 length is 15 residues. CDR1 SEHNR and CDR2 FQNEAQ come from the germline V gene (reference sequence). Unmatched junction bases numbered 9, after V lost 5 bases and J lost 3 bases. CDR3: CASSRRDRVDYGYTF. As DNA, the CDR3 is TGTGCCAGCAGCCGGAGAGACAGGGTCGACTATGGCTACACCTTC.

This clone was counted a few times. The V and J genes are TRBV7-9 and TRBJ1-2; 8 nucleotides agree with TRBD1. Germline values: CDR1 SEHNR, CDR2 FQNEAQ (reference sequence). The J segment lost 3 bases and the V segment lost 8 bases, leaving 8 bases of the junction unmatched. This CDR3 comprises 14 residues. The DNA for the CDR3 is TGTGCCAGCGAGGTCAGGGGGCGCGACTATGGCTACACCTTC. It translates to CASEVRGRDYGYTF.

This chain links TRBV5-1 with TRBJ1-1, with 7 bases identical to TRBD1. The CDR3 spans 16 residues. Germline CDR1 reads SGHRS; CDR2 reads YFSETQ. The trim removed 1 base at V and 0 bases at J, leaving 6 bases unmatched. In nucleotides, the CDR3 is TGCGCCAGCAGCTTGTCACCGACAGGGCTGAACACTGAAGCTTTCTTT. Translating it yields CASSLSPTGLNTEAFF.

The table lists this clone with a few counts. The chain joins TRBV7-3 to TRBJ2-1; TRBD2 matches 9 bases. This CDR3 region has 14 residues. Germline trimming cut 1 base from V and 15 bases from J; bases unmatched to any gene: 10. The germline gives CDR1 SGHTA, CDR2 FQGTGA. CDR3 in DNA: TGTGCCAGCAGCTTAATACCCCAGAGCGGGGGGCTGTTCTTC. Its translation is CASSLIPQSGGLFF.

The CDR3 coding sequence is TGTGCCAGCAGCCTCACAGATACGCAGTATTTT. Translating it yields CASSLTDTQYF. The chain links TRBV9 to TRBJ2-3; D is unclear. This CDR3 region has 11 residues. The germline V gene has CDR1 SGDLS and CDR2 YYNGEE. V lost 4 bases and J lost 2, with 2 bases in between.

The chain couples TRBV4-2 to TRBJ2-5, with TRBD2 matching over 10 bases. The germline gives CDR1 LGHNA, CDR2 YNFKEQ. This CDR3 has 16 residues. J lost 5 bases, V lost 5 bases, and 11 bases had no gene match. The CDR3 nucleotides read TGTGCCAGCAGCTCCCGGAGCGGGGGGGCCGGGGAGACCCAGTACTTC. Protein sequence: CASSSRSGGAGETQYF.

The chain couples TRBV29-1 to TRBJ1-4; 7 bases match TRBD1. This CDR3 has 12 residues. V shed 7 bases, J shed 7 bases, and the junction held 6 bases outside the gene matches. Germline loops: CDR1 SQVTM, CDR2 ANQGSEA. CDR3 DNA: TGCAGCGGGGGCAGGGGGGGTGAAAAACTGTTTTTT. Translated: CSGGRGGEKLFF.

The gene calls are TRBV28 and TRBJ2-7, with D uncertain. Trimming removed 6 bases from V and 7 bases from J, with 19 bases in between. Germline values: CDR1 MDHEN, CDR2 SYDVKM. The CDR3 has 14 residues. The CDR3 region is CASSLGGARREQYF. As DNA, the CDR3 is TGTGCCAGCAGCCTCGGTGGAGCGCGGCGGGAGCAGTACTTC.

This clone showed up just a few times. DNA for the CDR3: TGCGCCAGCAGCCAAGTGGCCCAACGAGGAAACGGGGAGCTGTTTTTT. This sequence encodes CASSQVAQRGNGELFF. The chain recombines TRBV4-1 with TRBJ2-2; D unresolved. V lost 1 base to trimming and J lost 7 bases, with 16 bases between them. The CDR3 totals 16 residues. Germline assignment: CDR1 MGHRA and CDR2 YSYEKL.

The chain couples TRBV19 to TRBJ2-1; no clear D. There are 13 residues in the CDR3. The germline V gene has CDR1 LNHDA and CDR2 SQIVND (reference sequence). V was clipped by 9 bases and J by 4 bases, with 13 bases between them. The DNA for the CDR3 is TGTGCCAGCGCTAACTTCGAATACAATGAGCAGTTCTTC. This gives the protein CASANFEYNEQFF.

The genes are TRBV9 and TRBJ1-3; D gene uncertain. CDR1 is SGDLS, CDR2 YYNGEE, per germline. The V end lost 4 bases, the J end lost 0 bases, and 11 bases lay between the germline ends. The CDR3 spans 15 residues. The CDR3 DNA is TGTGCCAGCAGCCCCGAGTTGAGCTCTGGAAACACCATATATTTT. This gives the protein CASSPELSSGNTIYF.

V is TRBV6-5 and J is TRBJ1-6; D possibly corresponds to TRBD1 (6 bases). This CDR3 has 14 amino acids. V gave up 6 bases and J gave up 6 bases, with 12 bases separating them. Looked up from germline, CDR1 is MNHEY and CDR2 is SVGAGI. DNA of the CDR3: TGTGCCAGCAGGAAGGACAGCACTAATTCACCCCTCCACTTT. It is translated as CASRKDSTNSPLHF.

This sequence joins TRBV7-6 and TRBJ1-1, with D hard to call. The V end was cut by 5 bases, the J end by 9 bases, with 13 bases between. Germline V lookup: CDR1 SGHVS, CDR2 FNYEAQ. The CDR3 is 12 amino acids. CDR3 DNA sequence: TGTGCCAGCAGCCCGGCGGGTTTGAAAGCTTTCTTT. It specifies CASSPAGLKAFF.

The chain is built from TRBV7-2 and TRBJ1-2, with a tentative D call TRBD1 (5 bases). From germline, CDR1 is SGHTA and CDR2 FQGNSA. The ends were cut back, 1 base at V and 4 bases at J, with 16 bases in the middle. There are 16 residues in the CDR3. As DNA, the CDR3 is TGTGCCAGCAGCTTAGGCGTGCTGGAAAGGGGCTATGGCTACACCTTC. This encodes CASSLGVLERGYGYTF.

This clone has a handful of counts. This CDR3 is CASSVDRGLAFF. CDR3 sequence (DNA): TGCGCCAGCAGCGTGGACAGGGGGCTAGCTTTCTTT. The chain has TRBV5-1 and TRBJ1-1; the match to TRBD1 covers 11 bases. This CDR3 has 12 residues. The germline V gene has CDR1 SGHRS and CDR2 YFSETQ. V was clipped by 4 bases and J by 10 bases; unmatched bases: 3.